The T cell receptor (beta chain) described here comes from a study of blood T cell repertoires in COVID-19. Background on the study: Acute and convalescent COVID-19 specimens originated in the United States, Italy and Spain.

Libraries were prepared by immunoSEQ multiplex PCR; TCRdb keeps only in-frame clonotypes and omits some of them. Of approximately 320,000 clones detected, approximately 90% appear once; the ten largest clones hold around 10%. Germline values: CDR1 MDHEN, CDR2 SYDVKM. CDR3 length: 15 amino acids. Regarding this clone: An end of the junction differs from the germline gene, which may be a read error.

The sequencing sample was made of PBMCs or T cells enriched from blood (not recorded which). The sequence was obtained from a woman younger than 35 who had recovered from COVID-19. The chain employs TRBV28 and TRBJ1-4; TRBD1 matches at 8 bases. The CDR3, as DNA: TGTGCCAGCAGCTTATCAGGGGGCTGGAGTGAAAAACTGTTTTTT. This encodes CASSLSGGWSEKLFF.